A single sample is the source of the 8 T cell receptor beta chains below, sequenced in a study of blood T cell repertoires in COVID-19. Method: immunoSEQ multiplex PCR; TCRdb's copy keeps in-frame clones and lacks some. The data show about 250,000 clones, around 86% seen once. The sample was peripheral blood. The receptors here all came from a woman of 80 years or more with COVID-19, enrolled during active disease.

The chain uses TRBV19 and TRBJ2-5, with 7 bases matching TRBD2. There are 16 residues in the CDR3. The V gene's germline CDR1 is LNHDA and CDR2 SQIVND (reference sequence). Germline trimming cut 6 bases from V and 1 base from J; bases unmatched to any gene: 11. The CDR3 DNA reads as TGTGCCAGTAGCCCCGGGGGAGGGAGGATCCAAGAGACCCAGTACTTC. This sequence encodes CASSPGGGRIQETQYF.

This clone was seen a single time. This chain uses TRBV18 with TRBJ2-1; no firm D call. CDR1 is KGHSH, CDR2 LQKENI, per germline. CDR3 size: 14 residues. V lost 6 bases and J lost 8, with 17 bases in between. CDR3 bases: TGTGCCAGCTCGGCGGAACTAAGGATCGATGAGCAGTTCTTC. Protein product: CASSAELRIDEQFF.

This sequence joins TRBV5-6 and TRBJ2-1; 7 positions match TRBD2. V gave up 7 bases and J gave up 5 bases; unmatched junction bases: 9. This CDR3 comprises 14 residues. Germline CDR1 SGHDT, CDR2 YYEEEE. CDR3: CASRRRGVHNEQFF. The CDR3 region has the DNA TGTGCCAGCCGCCGCCGGGGGGTCCACAATGAGCAGTTCTTC.

This clone came up a few times. The CDR3 is CASSGLYTGELFF. DNA of the CDR3: TGTGCCAGCAGCGGACTATACACCGGGGAGCTGTTTTTT. The V and J genes are TRBV5-5 and TRBJ2-2, with D possibly being TRBD2 (6 bases). The CDR3 covers 13 residues. The germline CDR1 and CDR2 sequences are SGHKS and YYEKEE (reference sequence). V shed 4 bases and J shed 3 bases, with 7 bases lying between them.

This chain joins TRBV29-1 and TRBJ2-1, with D tentatively TRBD2 (5 bases). Germline V gene lookup returns CDR1 SQVTM and CDR2 ANQGSEA. This CDR3 has 12 amino acids. Between the trimmed V and J ends, which lost 4 bases and 6 bases, there was a span of 10 bases. The CDR3 nucleotides are TGCAGCGTTGGACTATTAGGCAATGAGCAGTTCTTC. This encodes CSVGLLGNEQFF.

The gene calls are TRBV5-1 and TRBJ1-2; no firm D call. Per germline, CDR1 SGHRS and CDR2 YFSETQ. V was clipped by 4 bases and J by 4 bases, with 14 bases between them. The CDR3 extends over 14 amino acids. CDR3 residues: CASSPLYSSYGYTF. CDR3 in DNA: TGCGCCAGCAGCCCCCTTTACAGTAGCTATGGCTACACCTTC.

This clone was observed a few times. The gene calls are TRBV4-2 and TRBJ1-2, with D possibly TRBD1 on 5 matching bases. Germline CDR1 LGHNA, CDR2 YNFKEQ. V lost 0 bases, J lost 5 bases, and 13 bases lay in between. This CDR3 region has 15 residues. The CDR3 spells CASSQDRRQQYGYTF. CDR3 coding DNA: TGTGCCAGCAGCCAAGATCGGAGACAGCAGTATGGCTACACCTTC.

The V gene is TRBV18, the J gene TRBJ1-1, with D hard to call. CDR1 and CDR2 from the germline V gene are KGHSH and LQKENI. The CDR3 sequence is 17 residues long. Trimming cost V 2 bases and J 1 base, with 17 bases left between them. The CDR3 protein is CASSPTEFEFWNTEAFF. DNA for the CDR3: TGTGCCAGCTCACCAACAGAGTTCGAGTTTTGGAACACTGAAGCTTTCTTT.